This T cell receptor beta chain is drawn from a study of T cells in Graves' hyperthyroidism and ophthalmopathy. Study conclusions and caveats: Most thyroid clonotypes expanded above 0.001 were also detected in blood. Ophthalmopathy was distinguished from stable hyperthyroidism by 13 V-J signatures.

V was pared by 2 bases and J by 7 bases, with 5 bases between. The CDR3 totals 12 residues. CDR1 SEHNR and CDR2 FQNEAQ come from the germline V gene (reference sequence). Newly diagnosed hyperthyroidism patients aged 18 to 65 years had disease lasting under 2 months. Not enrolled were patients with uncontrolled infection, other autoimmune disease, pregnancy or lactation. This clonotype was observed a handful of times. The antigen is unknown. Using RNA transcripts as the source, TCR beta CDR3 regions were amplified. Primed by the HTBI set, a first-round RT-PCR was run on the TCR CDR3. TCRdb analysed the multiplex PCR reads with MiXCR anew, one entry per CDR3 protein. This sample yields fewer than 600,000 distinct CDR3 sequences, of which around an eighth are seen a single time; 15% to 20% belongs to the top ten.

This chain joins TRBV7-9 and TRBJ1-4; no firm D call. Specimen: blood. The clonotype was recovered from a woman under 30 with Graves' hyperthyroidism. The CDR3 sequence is CASSLLVEKLFF. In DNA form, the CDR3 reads TGTGCCAGCAGCTTATTGGTTGAAAAACTGTTTTTT.